This TCR beta chain was retrieved from a study of a mutant IDH1 vaccine in newly diagnosed glioma. The wider study: Vaccines were begun 4-6 weeks after radiotherapy alone, or with temozolomide cycles. Of treated patients, about 60% were men and about 38% women, averaging 40.4 years. Study conclusions and caveats: Top-clonotype changes in peripheral T cells seemed unrelated to pseudoprogression.

As for this clone: Its antigen is as yet unknown.

Sample time point: week 5, during vaccination. Each dose delivered 300 ug of mutant IDH1 20-mer peptide subcutaneously with imiquimod. New WHO grade 3 or 4 astrocytomas that were IDH1-mutant and ATRX-lost occurred in the donors. Method: immunoSEQ multiplex PCR; TCRdb's copy keeps in-frame clones and lacks some. The sample consists of 40,000 or so clones, approximately 91% of them appearing once. Trimming pared 4 bases from V and 0 bases from J, leaving 7 bases between. This CDR3 contains 13 residues. Germline V gene data show CDR1 as SGHNT and CDR2 as YYREEE (reference sequence). Here the sequenced sample was PBMCs, taken from a glioma patient whose treatment included an IDH1 peptide vaccine. This receptor was obtained from a man aged 45 to 65 with glioma. The rearrangement links TRBV5-4 to TRBJ1-1; no clear D. The CDR3 sequence is CASSQAMNTEAFF. The CDR3 region has the DNA TGTGCCAGCAGCCAAGCCATGAACACTGAAGCTTTCTTT.